The 28 T cell receptor beta chains reported below all come from one sample, sequenced in a study of T cell responses to AZD1222 COVID-19 vaccine. Clones were read by immunoSEQ multiplex PCR, and TCRdb kept only the in-frame ones, dropping some. The top ten hold around 0.98% of the sample, which has some 130,000 clones, approximately 90% seen once. This material consisted of peripheral blood, taken 28 days after the second AZD1222 dose. These receptors originate from an adult who received the AZD1222 COVID-19 vaccine.

The gene calls are TRBV19 and TRBJ1-2, with 8 bases identical to TRBD1. The CDR3 covers 15 residues. Germline V gene data show CDR1 as LNHDA and CDR2 as SQIVND (reference sequence). V trimming: 7 bases; J trimming: 12 bases; junction bases outside the gene matches: 19. The CDR3 bases are TGTGCCAGTAACCAACCCGGGACAGGTCCGCGGGGGAACACCTTC. Translating it yields CASNQPGTGPRGNTF.

V is TRBV19 and J is TRBJ1-2; 9 positions agree with TRBD1. Germline CDR1 is LNHDA and CDR2 is SQIVND (reference sequence). Losses at the gene ends were 8 bases for V and 4 bases for J; bases not matched to a gene: 11. CDR3 size: 15 residues. The CDR3 DNA is TGTGCCAGTTGCCCCGACAGGGGGAGAAGCTATGGCTACACCTTC. Translating gives CASCPDRGRSYGYTF.

Only one count was recorded for this clone. This chain connects TRBV5-1 to TRBJ2-1, with a tentative D call TRBD1 (6 bases). The CDR3 is 15 amino acids. CDR1 and CDR2 from the germline V gene are SGHRS and YFSETQ. Trimming took 4 bases from V and 4 from J, leaving 15 bases between them. The CDR3 protein is CASSQDRSLYNEQFF. Here the CDR3 DNA reads TGCGCCAGCAGCCAAGACAGGTCCCTTTACAATGAGCAGTTCTTC.

The chain links TRBV10-3 to TRBJ1-2, with 9 bases lining up with TRBD1. Germline CDR1 ENHRY, CDR2 SYGVKD. The trim removed 6 bases at V and 4 bases at J, leaving 15 bases unmatched. This CDR3 comprises 17 residues. The CDR3 DNA sequence: TGTGCCATCAGCCCGGACAGGGGCTATGCCCCCACCTATGGCTACACCTTC. Translating it yields CAISPDRGYAPTYGYTF.

The CDR3 loop is CASSFRTGWGYTF. DNA of the CDR3: TGTGCCAGCAGTTTCCGAACCGGGTGGGGCTACACCTTC. The V and J genes are TRBV12-3 or TRBV12-4 and TRBJ1-2, with unresolved D. The CDR3 has 13 residues. V was trimmed by 3 bases and J by 8 bases, leaving 13 bases between them.

V and J are TRBV27 and TRBJ1-4, with 7 bases aligning to TRBD1. The CDR3 is 12 amino acids. The V and J ends lost 8 bases and 8 bases, in that order; junction bases with no gene match: 5. Per germline, CDR1 MNHEY and CDR2 SMNVEV (reference sequence). The CDR3 is CASGDRVEKLFF. DNA of the CDR3: TGTGCCAGCGGCGACAGGGTCGAAAAACTGTTTTTT.

The chain employs TRBV28 and TRBJ1-2, with no clear D. Trimming left V 6 bases short and J 0 bases short, with 14 bases between. The germline CDR1 and CDR2 sequences are MDHEN and SYDVKM. The CDR3 totals 15 residues. CDR3 protein: CASSSPQRANYGYTF. The DNA of the CDR3 is TGTGCCAGCAGCTCACCACAGAGAGCTAACTATGGCTACACCTTC.

The rearrangement links TRBV5-1 to TRBJ2-2; 11 bases align to TRBD1. Germline V gives CDR1 SGHRS, CDR2 YFSETQ. The V and J ends lost 4 bases and 4 bases, in that order; junction bases with no gene match: 9. The CDR3 covers 17 residues. As DNA, the CDR3 is TGCGCCAGCAGCCTGATGACCGGGACAGGGGGCACCGGGGAGCTGTTTTTT. Protein product: CASSLMTGTGGTGELFF.

V gene TRBV28 combines with J gene TRBJ2-7, with 11 bases that match TRBD1. CDR1 and CDR2 from the germline V gene are MDHEN and SYDVKM. V gave up 2 bases and J gave up 3 bases; unmatched junction bases: 3. CDR3 size: 15 residues. CDR3 residues: CASSLIGTGGYEQYF. CDR3 nucleotide sequence: TGTGCCAGCAGTTTAATTGGGACAGGGGGCTACGAGCAGTACTTC.

This chain connects TRBV2 to TRBJ2-3; no reliable D call. The germline gives CDR1 SNHLY, CDR2 FYNNEI. The CDR3 totals 13 residues. V lost 1 base to trimming and J lost 4 bases, with 6 bases between them. CDR3 region: CASSEDLSDTQYF. The CDR3 DNA is TGTGCCAGCAGTGAAGACCTTTCAGATACGCAGTATTTT.

The genes are TRBV2 and TRBJ2-1; D may be TRBD1 (5 bases). The CDR3 has 12 residues. Germline V CDR1 and CDR2: SNHLY, FYNNEI. V was shortened by 5 bases and J by 7 bases, with 9 bases between the two germline ends. The CDR3, as DNA: TGTGCCAGCAGTACAGGCCGTAATGAGCAGTTCTTC. Its protein is CASSTGRNEQFF.

V is TRBV29-1 and J is TRBJ1-1, with 10 positions matching TRBD1. The CDR3 contains 13 residues. Germline values: CDR1 SQVTM, CDR2 ANQGSEA. The ends lost 6 bases at V and 5 bases at J; junction bases unmatched: 6. DNA for the CDR3: TGCAGCGTCGATGACAGGGGGCTAACTGAAGCTTTCTTT. This encodes CSVDDRGLTEAFF.

The V gene is TRBV19, the J gene TRBJ1-1; D may be TRBD1 (6 bases). Germline-derived CDR1 and CDR2 are LNHDA and SQIVND (reference sequence). The germline V and J ends were trimmed by 1 base and 8 bases, with 11 bases remaining between them. The CDR3 runs 13 residues. CDR3 sequence (DNA): TGTGCCAGTAGTATAGGGACAGCATCCGAAGCTTTCTTT. Its protein is CASSIGTASEAFF.

This chain joins TRBV20-1 and TRBJ2-2, with a tentative D call TRBD2 (6 bases). The CDR3 is made up of 14 amino acids. V was trimmed by 3 bases and J by 4 bases, leaving 12 bases between them. CDR1 DFQATT and CDR2 SNEGSKA come from the germline V gene (reference sequence). The CDR3 coding sequence is TGCAGTGCTAGTATGGGGGGAGTCACCGGGGAGCTGTTTTTT. Protein: CSASMGGVTGELFF.

This chain uses TRBV24-1 with TRBJ2-1, with D maybe TRBD1 (6 bases). Germline V lookup: CDR1 KGHDR, CDR2 SFDVKD. CDR3 length: 17 residues. With 3 bases removed from V and 1 base from J, the gap between germline ends came to 15 bases. The CDR3 is CATSDGTRGSSYNEQFF. The CDR3 coding sequence is TGTGCCACCAGTGATGGAACCAGGGGTTCTTCCTACAATGAGCAGTTCTTC.

The chain combines TRBV5-1 with TRBJ1-1, with a tentative D call TRBD1 (5 bases). Germline CDR1 and CDR2: SGHRS and YFSETQ. Between the trimmed V and J ends, which lost 5 bases and 0 bases, there was a span of 11 bases. The CDR3 covers 14 residues. The CDR3 region is CASRADSMNTEAFF. CDR3 coding DNA: TGCGCCAGCAGGGCCGACAGCATGAACACTGAAGCTTTCTTT.

Comments on this clone: A junction boundary mismatches the germline segment, possibly from a read error. This sequence joins TRBV14 and TRBJ2-7; D tentatively reads TRBD1 or TRBD2 (8 bases each). Germline V CDR1 and CDR2: SGHDN, FVKESK. The length of the CDR3 is 20 residues. The CDR3 nucleotides are TGTGCCAGCAGCCGTGACAGGGGTCCTCTGCGGGGACTAGACTCCCACGAGCAGTACTTC. Translated: CASSRDRGPLRGLDSHEQYF.

The chain couples TRBV30 to TRBJ2-2; D not resolved. Trimming pared 0 bases from V and 3 bases from J, leaving 8 bases between. CDR3 length: 14 amino acids. Germline V CDR1 and CDR2: GTSNPN, SVGIG (reference sequence). The CDR3: CAWSVLRDTGELFF. The CDR3 DNA reads TGTGCCTGGAGTGTACTACGGGACACCGGGGAGCTGTTTTTT.

The table lists this clone with a few counts. The chain links TRBV5-1 to TRBJ2-7, with a weak D call TRBD2 (6 bases). With 0 bases removed from V and 3 bases from J, the gap between germline ends came to 10 bases. This CDR3 is built from 14 residues. Germline assignment: CDR1 SGHRS and CDR2 YFSETQ. The CDR3 nucleotides are TGCGCCAGCAGCTTGGCCGTGGACTACTACGAGCAGTACTTC. Translation: CASSLAVDYYEQYF.

This sequence joins TRBV2 and TRBJ2-6, with D possibly matching TRBD2 (6 bases). V lost 2 bases and J 1 base, leaving 9 bases between the germline ends. This CDR3 spans 16 amino acids. CDR1 is SNHLY and CDR2 is FYNNEI in the germline V gene. The DNA for the CDR3 is TGTGCCAGCAGTGAATGGAGGGTTTCTGGGGCCAACGTCCTGACTTTC. It encodes CASSEWRVSGANVLTF.

This chain uses TRBV6-2 or TRBV6-3 with TRBJ2-7, with TRBD1 as a possible D gene (5 bases). Germline loops: CDR1 MNHEY, CDR2 SVGEGT. The V end lost 5 bases, the J end lost 3 bases, and 14 bases lay between the germline ends. The CDR3 covers 14 residues. Here the CDR3 DNA reads TGTGCCAGCAGTACAGGAAGTATTGTCTACGAGCAGTACTTC. Its translation: CASSTGSIVYEQYF.

The J gene is TRBJ1-2, the V gene TRBV18; 7 nucleotides line up with TRBD1. The CDR3 is 13 amino acids. The germline CDR1 and CDR2 sequences are KGHSH and LQKENI. Unmatched junction bases numbered 4, after V lost 3 bases and J lost 6 bases. The CDR3 region is CASSPEQGNGYTF. The CDR3 DNA reads as TGTGCCAGCTCACCTGAACAGGGGAATGGCTACACCTTC.

The chain joins TRBV5-1 to TRBJ2-2; the match to TRBD2 covers 10 bases. The CDR3 contains 18 residues. With 3 bases clipped from V and 4 bases from J, the junction kept 12 bases outside the gene matches. The germline V gene encodes CDR1 SGHRS and CDR2 YFSETQ. CDR3 protein: CASSSLSSGRSGTGELFF. CDR3 in DNA: TGCGCCAGCAGCTCCCTCTCTAGCGGGAGATCGGGCACCGGGGAGCTGTTTTTT.

Here the CDR3 DNA reads TGTGCCAGCTCACCACAGGCAGCCGGTAATAGCAATCAGCCCCAGCATTTT. Protein sequence: CASSPQAAGNSNQPQHF. The V gene is TRBV18, the J gene TRBJ1-5; no reliable D call. Germline lookup yields CDR1 KGHSH and CDR2 LQKENI. V lost 1 base and J 0 bases, leaving 13 bases between the germline ends. CDR3 length: 17 residues.

The CDR3 DNA sequence: TGTGCCAGCAGCCCGACAGGTGGTTTTTCGAACACCGGGGAGCTGTTTTTT. Its protein is CASSPTGGFSNTGELFF. The chain carries TRBV7-6 and TRBJ2-2; weak D call: TRBD1 (6 bases). Per germline, CDR1 SGHVS and CDR2 FNYEAQ. CDR3 length: 17 residues. Trimming took 5 bases from V and 0 from J, leaving 16 bases between them.

The rearrangement joins TRBV28 to TRBJ1-3; a possible D gene is TRBD1 (5 bases). The CDR3 extends over 15 amino acids. V lost 3 bases, J lost 4 bases, and 13 bases lay in between. Germline V gene lookup returns CDR1 MDHEN and CDR2 SYDVKM. Written as DNA, the CDR3 is TGTGCCAGCAGTTTCTCACCAGGGTTGGGAAACACCATATATTTT. This sequence encodes CASSFSPGLGNTIYF.

This clone appeared a single time. The chain couples TRBV7-3 to TRBJ2-1; D is possibly TRBD1 (5 bases). Trimming shortened V by 3 bases and J by 9 bases, and 9 bases separated the two germline ends. This CDR3 is 12 amino acids long. Germline lookup yields CDR1 SGHTA and CDR2 FQGTGA. The chain's CDR3 is CASSFIQGEQFF. CDR3 bases: TGTGCCAGCAGCTTCATTCAGGGTGAGCAGTTCTTC. The variable domain in full, completed from reference TRBV7-3 and TRBJ2-1, reads GAGVSQTPSNKVTEKGKYVELRCDPISGHTALYWYRQSLGQGPEFLIYFQGTGAADDSGLPNDRFFAVRPEGSVSTLKIQRTERGDSAVYLCASSFIQGEQFFGPGTRLTVL.

The gene calls are TRBV28 and TRBJ2-7; TRBD1 might be the D (6 bases). The V gene's germline CDR1 is MDHEN and CDR2 SYDVKM. The CDR3 length is 14 residues. V lost 5 bases and J 1 base, leaving 12 bases between the germline ends. The CDR3 spells CASSTRDTSYEQYF. The CDR3 bases are TGTGCCAGCAGTACCCGGGACACGTCCTACGAGCAGTACTTC.